The clone carrying this T cell receptor (beta chain) was seen repeatedly, ten times or more. Its specificity is not known. The library was designed around alpha chains, so this beta chain is a stray read whose abundance carries little weight. V dropped 3 bases and J dropped 7; count of bases not matched to a gene: 11. The germline V gene encodes CDR1 KGHSH and CDR2 LQKENI. CDR3 length: 16 amino acids. These data come from a study of spatial heterogeneity in lung cancer. Time point meaning: sample taken at primary tumor resection. Sequencing was performed on whole RNA extracted from tumor and nontumor lung tissue, or from frozen PBMC, and the material was left unsorted. Study results and caveats: In tumors, expanded intratumoral alpha and beta TCR counts tracked mutation counts.

Each CDR3 protein gets one entry after TCRdb re-called the 5' RACE reads with MiXCR. The sample holds fewer than 20,000 distinct CDR3 sequences, 6% to 7% seen once. V usage is TRBV18 and J usage is TRBJ2-7, with 11 positions matching TRBD1. This clonotype originated in a female donor with early-stage non-small cell lung cancer. The sample in question was lung tumor tissue, obtained at surgery. DNA for the CDR3: TGTGCCAGCTCACCTACTAGATTGGACAGGGGGCTAGAGCAGTACTTC. This sequence encodes CASSPTRLDRGLEQYF.